The rows below give T cell receptor beta chains drawn from one sample of a study of cytomegalovirus exposure and HLA in healthy donors. Only in-frame clones appear in the TCRdb table, and some are missing; sequencing was by immunoSEQ multiplex PCR. The data contain about 170,000 clones, about four fifths of them seen just once; the ten biggest clones take up under 0.4%. Source material: PBMCs. The receptors were gathered from a boy aged 2 to 10 in good health and CMV-seronegative. Each CDR3 is given with its conserved first and last residue. A D gene is named only where the DNA matches it firmly. Clone sizes are given selectively: once, few, many, or a class where the clone is expanded.

>TRBJ1-2|15|-|TRBV7-6|-
CASSLLAGPPYGYTF
TGTGCCAGCAGCTTATTGGCAGGGCCCCCCTATGGCTACACCTTC
>TRBJ2-5|14|few|TRBV5-6|-
CASSPKDSQETQYF
TGTGCCAGCAGCCCAAAGGACTCCCAAGAGACCCAGTACTTC
>TRBJ2-3|16|-|TRBV4-2|-
CASSPRGSARRDTQYF
TGTGCCAGCAGCCCCCGAGGTAGCGCCCGCCGAGATACGCAGTATTTT
>TRBJ2-1|15|-|TRBV9|TRBD2
CASSATSGGLSEQFF
TGTGCCAGCAGCGCGACTAGCGGGGGTCTCTCCGAGCAGTTCTTC
>TRBJ1-4|16|-|TRBV9|-
CASSVAGGSGAEKLFF
TGTGCCAGCAGCGTAGCTGGCGGGTCAGGGGCTGAAAAACTGTTTTTT
>TRBJ2-7|13|few|TRBV7-2|-
CASSLSPGYEQYF
TGTGCCAGCAGCTTATCCCCAGGCTACGAGCAGTACTTC
>TRBJ2-2|18|-|TRBV18|-
CASSHRRSYAEQTGELFF
TGTGCCAGCTCCCACCGGAGGTCGTACGCGGAGCAAACCGGGGAGCTGTTTTTT
>TRBJ2-3|16|-|TRBV29-1|TRBD2
CSSRDYQRLDTDTQYF
TGCAGCTCACGGGACTACCAGAGATTAGACACAGATACGCAGTATTTT
>TRBJ2-7|14|-|TRBV28|TRBD2
CASSLSSGISEQYF
TGTGCCAGCAGTTTATCTAGCGGGATCTCCGAGCAGTACTTC
>TRBJ2-7|13|few|TRBV10-1|-
CASSDDLEDEQYF
TGCGCCAGCAGTGACGACTTAGAGGACGAGCAGTACTTC
>TRBJ1-5|12|-|TRBV7-8|-
CASSFPNQPQHF
TGTGCCAGCAGCTTTCCTAATCAGCCCCAGCATTTT
>TRBJ2-1|17|-|TRBV19|TRBD2
CASSTLAGGHLYNEQFF
TGTGCCAGTAGTACCTTAGCGGGAGGCCACCTCTACAATGAGCAGTTCTTC
>TRBJ2-1|15|-|TRBV12-5|TRBD1
CASGYLGTGVGEQFF
TGTGCTAGTGGTTACCTAGGGACAGGGGTAGGTGAGCAGTTCTTC
>TRBJ2-7|14|-|TRBV19|-
CASSVTASSYEQYF
TGTGCCAGTAGTGTGACAGCCTCCTCCTACGAGCAGTACTTC
>TRBJ1-1|15|once|TRBV14|-
CASSQGVWARTEAFF
TGTGCCAGCAGCCAAGGGGTGTGGGCGCGCACTGAAGCTTTCTTT
>TRBJ2-2|12|once|TRBV6-5|-
CASRHGAGELFF
TGTGCCAGCCGTCACGGGGCCGGGGAGCTGTTTTTT
>TRBJ2-1|15|once|TRBV12-5|-
CASGFFPPGGNEQFF
TGTGCTAGTGGTTTCTTCCCCCCCGGGGGCAATGAGCAGTTCTTC
>TRBJ1-1|14|once|TRBV19|TRBD1
CASSTQGWLTEAFF
TGTGCCAGTAGTACACAGGGGTGGTTAACTGAAGCTTTCTTT
>TRBJ1-2|14|once|TRBV19|TRBD1
CASRGRGDLYGYTF
TGTGCCAGCAGGGGGCGAGGTGACCTTTATGGCTACACCTTC
>TRBJ2-5|14|few|TRBV28|-
CASRETGFQETQYF
TGTGCCAGCAGAGAAACGGGGTTCCAAGAGACCCAGTACTTC
>TRBJ1-2|16|-|TRBV27|-
CASSSTFAGAVGGYTF
TGTGCCAGCAGTTCAACCTTTGCGGGGGCGGTTGGTGGCTACACCTTC